Listed below are T cell receptor beta chains from one sample, sequenced in a study of blood T cells in healthy people across ages. Each CDR3 protein is one row after TCRdb ran MiXCR on the 5' RACE reads. Among approximately 2,000,000 distinct CDR3 sequences, about two fifths were seen once, and the ten largest hold roughly 23%. Sequencing was carried out using blood. The receptors stem from a human donor in good health. Both conserved end residues are part of each CDR3. The order of the fields is J gene, V gene, D gene, CDR3 protein. The D gene is left open where the match is weak.

TRBJ1-2	TRBV6-5	NA	CASSYVSSTHGNYGYTF
TRBJ2-3	TRBV6-5	NA	CASSTPTGTDTQYF
TRBJ1-2	TRBV12-3/TRBV12-4	TRBD1	CASSLGVSGGYGYTF
TRBJ2-1	TRBV2	TRBD2	CASQGLAGGRSEQFF
TRBJ1-5	TRBV6-1	TRBD1	CASARLQGSDQPQHF
TRBJ2-7	TRBV11-3	NA	CASSSNVLSYEQYF
TRBJ2-1	TRBV5-5	NA	CASSSDPLSNEQFF
TRBJ1-2	TRBV20-1	TRBD1	CSASNWDSGYTF
TRBJ2-3	TRBV6-4	TRBD2	CASSDERGGPDTQYF
TRBJ2-5	TRBV5-1	NA	CASSLDSRETQYF
TRBJ2-3	TRBV5-1	TRBD2	CASSLDIAGGRTDTQYF
TRBJ2-7	TRBV18	NA	CASSPIGEFYEQYF
TRBJ1-1	TRBV9	NA	CASSPTGEGGMNTEAFF
TRBJ2-1	TRBV9	TRBD2	CASSVPAGGLVEQFF